The entry that follows covers one TCR beta chain sequence. This clone was seen once. Its antigen is not yet known. It has no much larger one-base neighbor in the sample; base qualities were not kept. The immunoSEQ Assay, a bias-controlled multiplex PCR, was used to amplify TCRbeta CDR3 regions from genomic DNA. The authors' analysis ran thus. Nucleated cell counts per sample were estimated from amplification of reference gene primers within the assay. Sequence reads were collapsed and filtered to measure the absolute abundance of every unique TCRbeta CDR3 rearrangement. For each sample, productive Simpson clonality was calculated by taking the square root of Simpson's diversity index across productive rearrangements. TCRdb limited this immuneACCESS table to in-frame rearrangements with V and J called. A share of clones is missing; checked studies link under half to unresolved V genes, and the rest is unexplained. That table is the source of V, J and clone size, and D and trimming were worked out from the DNA. A total of about 89,000 clones appear in this sample, 65% to 80% of them only once. The ten largest make up around 49% of the sample.

Collaborating institutions collected whole blood in K2EDTA tubes following their own protocols. For TCRbeta analysis, collaborators shipped samples in one of three forms: frozen whole blood, isolated PBMCs, or DNA extracted from either of those sample types. This sample is drawn from a study of blood T cell repertoires in COVID-19 (dated by TCRdb to the early 2020s). Turning to the overall study: Samples from collaborators originated in the United States, Italy and Spain and spanned both the acute and convalescent phases of COVID-19. Nearly every sample came with metadata listing a de-identified subject ID, COVID-19 status, age in years and sex. HLA class I and class II types, where available, came from metadata supplied by the sample provider rather than from assay-based typing. The repertoires were released in a freely available public database intended as a resource for research on the immune response to SARS-CoV-2. The prospective study material was composed of cDNA or gDNA derived from T cells, B-cell-depleted T cells, or PBMCs. The samples were drawn from the first 160 participants of the ongoing ImmuneRACE study and from 950 to 1,500 subjects provided by 6 global collaborators. Deeply sampled blood TCRbeta repertoires from subjects exposed to, actively infected with, or recovered from COVID-19 were included in the dataset.

Overall results and qualifications from the work: The quantity of clinical and demographic metadata differed by source and by participant and was supplied without curation.

Input material: peripheral blood. The receptor's source is a human donor in a cohort sampled during active COVID-19.

CDR3 sequence: CASRQGAFGEKLFF. The nucleotide sequence reads as follows: TGTGCCAGCCGGCAGGGGGCTTTTGGTGAAAAACTGTTTTTT. The V and J segments used are TRBV28 and TRBJ1-4; 8 bases in the middle match TRBD1. Looking up the germline V gene yields CDR1 MDHEN and CDR2 SYDVKM. After removal of 8 bases from V and 7 bases from J, the junction retains 9 bases not matched to a gene. From cysteine to phenylalanine, the CDR3 is 14 amino acids long. Left in the record is the CDR3 DNA by itself, 42 bases read in frame from the first base.